These 20 T cell receptor beta chains were sequenced from one sample in a study of cytotoxic CD8 clonotypes in ibrutinib-treated CLL. Here immunoSEQ multiplex PCR was the method, and the copy in TCRdb shows in-frame clones only, minus some. The sample lists hundreds of thousands of clones, 75% to 85% occurring once. The source material was PBMCs, sampled after 12 months of ibrutinib treatment. These receptors came from a human donor with chronic lymphocytic leukemia.

V is TRBV28 and J is TRBJ2-1, with 10 bases aligning to TRBD1. In germline, CDR1 is MDHEN, CDR2 SYDVKM. J lost 7 bases, V lost 5 bases, and 11 bases had no gene match. This CDR3 is built from 16 residues. CDR3 in amino acids: CASSLGSGTGENEQFF. DNA for the CDR3: TGTGCCAGCAGTCTAGGGTCCGGGACAGGGGAAAATGAGCAGTTCTTC.

This chain links TRBV7-9 with TRBJ1-2, with 10 bases that match TRBD1. Germline V gene data show CDR1 as SEHNR and CDR2 as FQNEAQ (reference sequence). V lost 5 bases to trimming and J lost 8 bases; unmatched junction nucleotides: 11. This CDR3 is 15 amino acids long. CDR3 bases: TGTGCCAGCAGCGGACGGACAGGGGGTGCGGCCGGCTACACCTTC. This encodes CASSGRTGGAAGYTF.

This clone has only a few counts. J is TRBJ1-6 and V is TRBV30; D is perhaps TRBD1 (5 bases). Germline V lookup: CDR1 GTSNPN, CDR2 SVGIG (reference sequence). The CDR3 sequence is 12 residues long. V lost 5 bases to trimming and J lost 13 bases, with 15 bases between them. The DNA of the CDR3 is TGTGCCTGGTCTGGGGGGACCGGGCCCCTCCACTTT. This translates into CAWSGGTGPLHF.

This chain connects TRBV2 to TRBJ2-7, with 8 bases that match TRBD2. Germline V gives CDR1 SNHLY, CDR2 FYNNEI. CDR3 length: 13 residues. Trimming took 6 bases from V and 3 from J; bases not matched to a gene: 4. The CDR3 protein is CASRPTSDYEQYF. CDR3 nucleotides: TGTGCCAGCAGACCGACTAGCGACTACGAGCAGTACTTC.

The J gene is TRBJ1-1, the V gene TRBV27; no firm D call. Germline-derived CDR1 and CDR2 are MNHEY and SMNVEV (reference sequence). The V and J ends lost 2 bases and 2 bases respectively, with 12 bases between them. This CDR3 region has 15 residues. Here the CDR3 reads CASSLIGSLNTEAFF. In nucleotides, the CDR3 is TGTGCCAGCAGTTTAATTGGCAGCTTAAACACTGAAGCTTTCTTT.

V gene TRBV2 combines with J gene TRBJ2-7; weak D call: TRBD2 (5 bases). Trimming took 7 bases from V and 0 from J, leaving 16 bases between them. In germline, CDR1 is SNHLY, CDR2 FYNNEI. This CDR3 contains 15 residues. CDR3 in DNA: TGTGCCAGCACGGCTTGGAGGTCCTCCTCCTACGAGCAGTACTTC. Its translation is CASTAWRSSSYEQYF.

The chain couples TRBV10-3 to TRBJ1-2; 8 bases match TRBD1. Germline V gives CDR1 ENHRY, CDR2 SYGVKD. The V segment lost 6 bases and the J segment 3 bases; nucleotides outside the gene matches: 0. This CDR3 spans 12 amino acids. CDR3 DNA: TGTGCCATCAGGACAGGGGACTATGGCTACACCTTC. Protein sequence: CAIRTGDYGYTF.

This clone has a handful of counts. CDR3 residues: CSVDGSAGTGELFF. The CDR3 DNA sequence: TGCAGCGTTGATGGCAGCGCGGGCACCGGGGAGCTGTTTTTT. The chain has TRBV29-1 and TRBJ2-2; maybe TRBD2 (5 bases). Trimming cost V 3 bases and J 4 bases, with 12 bases left between them. CDR1 is SQVTM, CDR2 ANQGSEA, per germline. The CDR3 spans 14 residues.

V and J are TRBV6-5 and TRBJ2-1; TRBD2 aligns across 9 bases. The germline gives CDR1 MNHEY, CDR2 SVGAGI. This CDR3 spans 13 amino acids. The trim removed 0 bases at V and 10 bases at J, leaving 1 base unmatched. The DNA of the CDR3 is TGTGCCAGCAGTTACTCGAGCGGGAGGGAGCAGTTCTTC. Translating gives CASSYSSGREQFF.

This clone was picked up many times. This chain links TRBV11-3 with TRBJ2-7; D remains ambiguous. V lost 6 bases to trimming and J lost 2 bases, with 8 bases between them. This CDR3 region has 12 residues. Germline V gene data show CDR1 as SGHNT and CDR2 as YENEEA. The CDR3 is CASSRGPYEQYF. The CDR3, as DNA: TGTGCCAGCAGTCGCGGTCCCTACGAGCAGTACTTC.

The V and J genes are TRBV6-6 and TRBJ2-1, with D hard to call. CDR1 is MNHNY, CDR2 SVGAGI, per germline (reference sequence). The length of the CDR3 is 15 residues. Trimming took 2 bases from V and 0 from J, leaving 8 bases between them. The CDR3 spells CASSYGWNSYNEQFF. Written as DNA, the CDR3 is TGTGCCAGCAGTTACGGGTGGAACTCCTACAATGAGCAGTTCTTC.

The table lists this clone with a few counts. This chain uses TRBV7-9 with TRBJ2-7; D may be TRBD2 (6 bases). The CDR3 contains 16 residues. With 2 bases removed from V and 2 bases from J, the gap between germline ends came to 16 bases. From germline, CDR1 is SEHNR and CDR2 FQNEAQ (reference sequence). The CDR3 DNA follows: TGTGCCAGCAGCTTATTCAGCGCGGGGCTCCCCTACGAGCAGTACTTC. Translation: CASSLFSAGLPYEQYF.

The rearrangement uses TRBV15 and TRBJ2-5; TRBD2 might be the D (7 bases). V lost 1 base to trimming and J lost 3 bases, with 18 bases between them. The CDR3 has 17 amino acids. CDR1 LNHNV and CDR2 YYDKDF come from the germline V gene (reference sequence). In nucleotides, the CDR3 is TGTGCCACCAGCAGAGCAAGGGGGGGATTACCCAAAGAGACCCAGTACTTC. It is translated as CATSRARGGLPKETQYF. Full variable domain (outside the CDR3, taken from reference TRBV15 and TRBJ2-5): DAMVIQNPRYQVTQFGKPVTLSCSQTLNHNVMYWYQQKSSQAPKLLFHYYDKDFNNEADTPDNFQSRRPNTSFCFLDIRSPGLGDTAMYLCATSRARGGLPKETQYFGPGTRLLVL.

This rearrangement joins TRBV5-8 to TRBJ2-3; no reliable D call. From germline, CDR1 is SGHTS and CDR2 YDEGEE. The CDR3 covers 16 residues. V was clipped by 0 bases and J by 4 bases, with 15 bases between them. The CDR3 sequence: CASSLGRLGPADTQYF. For the CDR3, the DNA is TGTGCCAGCAGCTTGGGGCGCCTCGGGCCCGCAGATACGCAGTATTTT.

The gene calls are TRBV6-1 and TRBJ1-2; no firm D call. Trimming pared 4 bases from V and 8 bases from J, leaving 8 bases between. Germline values: CDR1 MNHNS, CDR2 SASEGT. The CDR3 runs to 11 residues. The CDR3 nucleotides read TGTGCCAGCAGTGGCGCGTCGGGCTACACCTTC. It encodes CASSGASGYTF.

This chain joins TRBV19 and TRBJ2-1; a weak D match, TRBD2 (5 bases). V lost 3 bases and J 5 bases, leaving 11 bases between the germline ends. There are 14 residues in the CDR3. Germline V gene data show CDR1 as LNHDA and CDR2 as SQIVND (reference sequence). The CDR3 region is CASSMRGYHNEQFF. The DNA for the CDR3 is TGTGCCAGTAGTATGCGAGGGTATCACAATGAGCAGTTCTTC.

The chain employs TRBV6-5 and TRBJ2-3; D gene uncertain. The CDR3 loop spans 14 amino acids. Germline V gene sequence: CDR1 MNHEY, CDR2 SVGAGI. V was cut by 2 bases and J by 4 bases, with 10 bases left in between. The DNA for the CDR3 is TGTGCCAGCAGTTACCCCGCGCACCCAGATACGCAGTATTTT. This sequence encodes CASSYPAHPDTQYF.

The chain joins TRBV30 to TRBJ1-6; D is undetermined. This CDR3 comprises 13 residues. V lost 4 bases, J lost 7 bases, and 11 bases lay in between. Germline CDR1 reads GTSNPN; CDR2 reads SVGIG (reference sequence). CDR3 in DNA: TGTGCCTGGAACCGCGGATTGAATTCACCCCTCCACTTT. Its protein product is CAWNRGLNSPLHF.

The genes are TRBV7-9 and TRBJ1-5, with D possibly being TRBD1 (5 bases). The V end was cut by 5 bases, the J end by 5 bases, with 7 bases between. This CDR3 has 12 residues. Germline CDR1 is SEHNR and CDR2 is FQNEAQ (reference sequence). The CDR3 nucleotides read TGTGCCAGCAGCCAAGGGGATCAGCCCCAGCATTTT. It specifies CASSQGDQPQHF. The complete variable domain, with remaining parts taken from reference TRBV7-9 and TRBJ1-5, reads DTGVSQNPRHKITKRGQNVTFRCDPISEHNRLYWYRQTLGQGPEFLTYFQNEAQLEKSRLLSDRFSAERPKGSFSTLEIQRTEQGDSAMYLCASSQGDQPQHFGDGTRLSIL.

The chain has TRBV2 and TRBJ1-2, with 7 bases identical to TRBD1. Germline V gives CDR1 SNHLY, CDR2 FYNNEI. V shed 10 bases, J shed 8 bases, and the junction held 16 bases outside the gene matches. The CDR3 consists of 14 residues. The CDR3 nucleotides are TGTGCCACATCGAGGGGTGAGGGGGCCAAGGGCTACACCTTC. Translated: CATSRGEGAKGYTF. Complete variable domain (other parts from reference TRBV2 and TRBJ1-2): EPEVTQTPSHQVTQMGQEVILRCVPISNHLYFYWYRQILGQKVEFLVSFYNNEISEKSEIFDDQFSVERPDGSNFTLKIRSTKLEDSAMYFCATSRGEGAKGYTFGSGTRLTVV.